The sequence of this TCR beta chain was determined in a study of Tregs in tolerant kidney transplant recipients. Findings of the study overall: Donor-specific Treg expansion exceeded global Treg expansion in tolerant patients, suggesting antigen drive. Nucleotide sequences could not be compared across some patients' samples due to primer changes.

V was shortened by 4 bases and J by 0 bases, with 13 bases between the two germline ends. This CDR3 has 15 amino acids. Looked up from germline, CDR1 is SGHRS and CDR2 is YFSETQ. A word on this clone: Its specificity is unknown.

TCRdb's copy holds only in-frame clones and misses some; the assay was immunoSEQ multiplex PCR. The sample lists tens of thousands of clones; approximately 85% were seen once. This clonotype was sampled from a human donor who received a combined kidney and bone marrow transplant. The sequencing here drew on Tregs from blood, taken before the transplant. V and J are TRBV5-1 and TRBJ2-5; D is unresolved. CDR3 protein: CASSSQGRYQETQYF. CDR3 DNA sequence: TGCGCCAGCAGCAGCCAAGGAAGGTACCAAGAGACCCAGTACTTC.